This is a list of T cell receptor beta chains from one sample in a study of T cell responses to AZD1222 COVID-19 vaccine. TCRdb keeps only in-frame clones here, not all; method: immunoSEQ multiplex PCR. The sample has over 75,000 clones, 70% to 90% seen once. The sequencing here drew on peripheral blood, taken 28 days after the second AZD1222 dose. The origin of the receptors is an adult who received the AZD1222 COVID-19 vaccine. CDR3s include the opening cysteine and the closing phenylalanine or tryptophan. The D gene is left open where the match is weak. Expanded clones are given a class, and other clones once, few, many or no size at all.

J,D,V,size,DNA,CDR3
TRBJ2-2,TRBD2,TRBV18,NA,TGTGCCAGCTCGCTCGATCGGACTAGCGGGGGGTCGAACACCGGGGAGCTGTTTTTT,CASSLDRTSGGSNTGELFF
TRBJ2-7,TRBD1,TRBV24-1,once,TGTGCCACCAGTGATAGGACAGGGAACTACGAGCAGTACTTC,CATSDRTGNYEQYF
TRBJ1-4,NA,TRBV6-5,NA,TGTGCCAGCAGAGGGAACAGCAATGAAAAACTGTTTTTT,CASRGNSNEKLFF
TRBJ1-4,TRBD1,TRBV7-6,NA,TGTGCCAGCACCGTCTCGACAGGGATTAATGAAAAACTGTTTTTT,CASTVSTGINEKLFF
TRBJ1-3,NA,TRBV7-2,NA,TGTGCCAGCAGCCCCGGACATGGTGGAAACACCATATATTTT,CASSPGHGGNTIYF
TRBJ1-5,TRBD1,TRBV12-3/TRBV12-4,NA,TGTGCCAGCCGGGACAGGGCGAATCAGCCCCAGCATTTT,CASRDRANQPQHF
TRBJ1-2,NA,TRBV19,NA,TGTGCCAGTAGTAGGGAACAGCTCTATGGCTACACCTTC,CASSREQLYGYTF
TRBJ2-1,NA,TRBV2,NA,TGTGCCAGCAGTGAAGCTGGTGGCAGGTGGGATGAGCAGTTCTTC,CASSEAGGRWDEQFF
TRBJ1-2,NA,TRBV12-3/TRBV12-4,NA,TGTGCCAGCAGCCCCGCAGGCCTCGGCTACACCTTC,CASSPAGLGYTF
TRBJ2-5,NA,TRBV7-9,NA,TGTGCCAGCAGTTTCCCCGGTGGGGGTATCATGTTGGAGACCCAGTACTTC,CASSFPGGGIMLETQYF
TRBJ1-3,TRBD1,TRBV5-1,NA,TGCGCCAGCAGCCTTACAGGGGGGCGACGAAACACCATATATTTT,CASSLTGGRRNTIYF
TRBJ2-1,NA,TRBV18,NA,TGTGCCAGCTCACCCCAGCGAAGCTCCTACAATGAGCAGTTCTTC,CASSPQRSSYNEQFF
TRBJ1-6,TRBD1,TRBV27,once,TGTGCCAGCAGTCCCAGGGGGCTTTCACCCCTCCACTTT,CASSPRGLSPLHF
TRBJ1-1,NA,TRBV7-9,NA,TGTGCCAGCAGCCGTGACGGTTTAGGTGGTGAAGCTTTCTTT,CASSRDGLGGEAFF
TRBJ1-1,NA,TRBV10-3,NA,TGTGCCATCAAGGGACATTTGAACACTGAAGCTTTCTTT,CAIKGHLNTEAFF
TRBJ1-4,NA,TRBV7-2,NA,TGTGCCAGCAGCCCTCAGGGAGTACTTGGGGAAAAACTGTTTTTT,CASSPQGVLGEKLFF
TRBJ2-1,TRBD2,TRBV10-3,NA,TGTGCCATCAGTGGTCTAGCGGACAATGAGCAGTTCTTC,CAISGLADNEQFF
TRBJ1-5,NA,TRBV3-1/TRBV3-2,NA,TGTGCCAGCAGCCAAGGCCTCGACAGCTTCAATCAGCCCCAGCATTTT,CASSQGLDSFNQPQHF
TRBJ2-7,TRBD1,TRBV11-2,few,TGTGCCAGCAGCTTAGATGGTAGGACAGGCGAGCAGTACTTC,CASSLDGRTGEQYF
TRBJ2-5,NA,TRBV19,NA,TGTGCCAGTAACTGGGGGGTAGGAGAGACCCAGTACTTC,CASNWGVGETQYF
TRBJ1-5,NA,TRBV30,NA,TGTGCCTGGAGTGTAACGTCCAGGGGAAATCAGCCCCAGCATTTT,CAWSVTSRGNQPQHF
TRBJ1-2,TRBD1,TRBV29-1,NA,TGCAGCGTCGAAAGCCAGACGTCAGGGGGGAGCTATGGCTACACCTTC,CSVESQTSGGSYGYTF
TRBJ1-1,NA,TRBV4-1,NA,TGCGCCAGCAGCCAATTGGGCTTTGGCGCTTTCTTT,CASSQLGFGAFF
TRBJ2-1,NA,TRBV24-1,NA,TGTGCCACCAGTGACCCTGGGACAATCAATGAGCAGTTCTTC,CATSDPGTINEQFF
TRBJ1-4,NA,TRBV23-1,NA,TGCGCCAGCAGCCCATCCGAACGTAATGAAAAACTGTTTTTT,CASSPSERNEKLFF
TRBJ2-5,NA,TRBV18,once,TGTGCCAGCTCACCACCCTGGAACAAAGAGACCCAGTACTTC,CASSPPWNKETQYF
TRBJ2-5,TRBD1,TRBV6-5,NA,TGTGCCAGCAGCCGACAGGGTACCGCAGAGACCCAGTACTTC,CASSRQGTAETQYF
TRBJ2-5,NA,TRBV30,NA,TGTGCCTTAACGTGGGGCGGAGAGACCCAGTACTTC,CALTWGGETQYF
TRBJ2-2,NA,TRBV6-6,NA,TGTGCCAGCAGTTCCGGACACGGGTCCGGGGAGCTGTTTTTT,CASSSGHGSGELFF
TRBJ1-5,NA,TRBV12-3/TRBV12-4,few,TGTGCCAGCAGTCTCCCTTATCAGCCCCAGCATTTT,CASSLPYQPQHF
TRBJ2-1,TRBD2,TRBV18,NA,TGTGCCAGCTCACCACCGACTAGCGGGGGCTACTACAATGAGCAGTTCTTC,CASSPPTSGGYYNEQFF
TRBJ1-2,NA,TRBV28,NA,TGTGCCAGCAGGCCGTTGACCGATCTCTATGGCTACACCTTC,CASRPLTDLYGYTF
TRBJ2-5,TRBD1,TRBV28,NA,TGTGCCAGCAGTTTAATGGTGGGGGATACAGGGGCGTGGGAGACCCAGTACTTC,CASSLMVGDTGAWETQYF